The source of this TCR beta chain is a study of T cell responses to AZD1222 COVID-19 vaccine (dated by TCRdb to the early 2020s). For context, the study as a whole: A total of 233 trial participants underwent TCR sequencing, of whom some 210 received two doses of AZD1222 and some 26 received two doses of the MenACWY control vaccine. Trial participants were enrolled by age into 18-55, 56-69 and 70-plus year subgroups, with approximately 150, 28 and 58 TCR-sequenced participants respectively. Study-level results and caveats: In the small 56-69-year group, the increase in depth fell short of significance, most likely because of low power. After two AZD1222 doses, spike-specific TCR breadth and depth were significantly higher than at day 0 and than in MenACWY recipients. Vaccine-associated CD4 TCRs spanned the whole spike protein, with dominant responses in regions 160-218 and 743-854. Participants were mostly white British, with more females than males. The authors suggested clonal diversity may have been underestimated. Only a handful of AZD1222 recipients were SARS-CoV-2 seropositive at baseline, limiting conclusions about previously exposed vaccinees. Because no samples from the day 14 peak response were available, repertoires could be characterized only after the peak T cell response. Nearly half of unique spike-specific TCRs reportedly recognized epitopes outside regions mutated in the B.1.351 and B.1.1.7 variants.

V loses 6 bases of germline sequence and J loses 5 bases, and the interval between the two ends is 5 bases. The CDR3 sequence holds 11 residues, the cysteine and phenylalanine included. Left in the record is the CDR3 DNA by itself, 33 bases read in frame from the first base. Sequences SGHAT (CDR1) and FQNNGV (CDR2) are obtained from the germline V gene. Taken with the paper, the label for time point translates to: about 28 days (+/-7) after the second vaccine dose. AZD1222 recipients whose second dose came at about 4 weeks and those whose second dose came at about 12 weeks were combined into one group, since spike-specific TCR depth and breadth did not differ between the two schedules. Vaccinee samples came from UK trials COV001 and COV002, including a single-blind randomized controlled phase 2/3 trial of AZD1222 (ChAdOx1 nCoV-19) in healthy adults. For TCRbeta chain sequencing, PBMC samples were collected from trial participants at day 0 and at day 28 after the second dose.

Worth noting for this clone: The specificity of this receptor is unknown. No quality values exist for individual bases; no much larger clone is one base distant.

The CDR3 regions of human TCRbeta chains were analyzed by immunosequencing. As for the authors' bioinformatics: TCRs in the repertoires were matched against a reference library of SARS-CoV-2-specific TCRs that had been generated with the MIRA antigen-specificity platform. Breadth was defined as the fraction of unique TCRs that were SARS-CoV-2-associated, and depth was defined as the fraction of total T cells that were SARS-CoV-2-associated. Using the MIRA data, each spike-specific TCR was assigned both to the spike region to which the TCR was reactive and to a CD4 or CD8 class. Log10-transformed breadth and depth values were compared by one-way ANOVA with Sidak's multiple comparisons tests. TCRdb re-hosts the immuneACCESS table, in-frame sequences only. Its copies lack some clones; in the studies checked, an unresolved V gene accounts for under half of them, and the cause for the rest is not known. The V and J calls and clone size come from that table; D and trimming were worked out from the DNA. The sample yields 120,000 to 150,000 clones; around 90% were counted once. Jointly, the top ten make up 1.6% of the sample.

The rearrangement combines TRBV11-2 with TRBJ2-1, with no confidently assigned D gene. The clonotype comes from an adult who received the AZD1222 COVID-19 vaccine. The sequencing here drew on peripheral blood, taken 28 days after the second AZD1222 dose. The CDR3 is CASSSDNEQFF. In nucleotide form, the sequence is TGTGCCAGCAGTTCTGACAATGAGCAGTTCTTC.